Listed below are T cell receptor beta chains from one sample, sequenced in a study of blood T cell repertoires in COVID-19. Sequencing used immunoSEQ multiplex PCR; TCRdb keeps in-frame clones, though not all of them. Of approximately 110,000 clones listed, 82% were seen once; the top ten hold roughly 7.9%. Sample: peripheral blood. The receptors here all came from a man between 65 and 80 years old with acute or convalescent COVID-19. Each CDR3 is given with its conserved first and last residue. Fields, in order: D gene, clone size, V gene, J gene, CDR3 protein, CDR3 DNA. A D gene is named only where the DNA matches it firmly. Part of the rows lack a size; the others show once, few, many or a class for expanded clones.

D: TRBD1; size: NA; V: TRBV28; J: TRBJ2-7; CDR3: CASRRQGPYEQYF; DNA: TGTGCCAGCCGACGACAGGGGCCCTACGAGCAGTACTTC
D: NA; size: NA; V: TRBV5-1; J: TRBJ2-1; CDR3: CASSAQGSITNEQFF; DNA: TGCGCCAGCAGCGCCCAGGGATCCATAACCAATGAGCAGTTCTTC
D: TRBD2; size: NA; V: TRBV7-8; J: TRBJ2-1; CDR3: CASSFPSGRAYNEQFF; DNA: TGTGCCAGCAGCTTCCCTAGCGGGAGAGCCTACAATGAGCAGTTCTTC
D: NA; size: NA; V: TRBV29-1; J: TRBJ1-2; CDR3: CSVEGTETNYGYTF; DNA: TGCAGCGTTGAAGGTACGGAGACTAACTATGGCTACACCTTC
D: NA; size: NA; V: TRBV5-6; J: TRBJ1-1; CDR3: CASSLMRNTEAFF; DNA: TGTGCCAGCAGCTTGATGAGAAACACTGAAGCTTTCTTT
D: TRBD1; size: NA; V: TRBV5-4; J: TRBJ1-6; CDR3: CASSLQTGGSPLHF; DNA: TGTGCCAGCAGCTTGCAAACAGGGGGTTCACCCCTCCACTTT
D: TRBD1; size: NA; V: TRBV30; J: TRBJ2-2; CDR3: CAWRGGQGFTGELFF; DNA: TGTGCCTGGAGGGGGGGACAGGGGTTCACCGGGGAGCTGTTTTTT
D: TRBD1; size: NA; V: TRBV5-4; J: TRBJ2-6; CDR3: CASSFQGAAGANVLTF; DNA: TGTGCCAGCAGCTTTCAGGGGGCGGCCGGGGCCAACGTCCTGACTTTC
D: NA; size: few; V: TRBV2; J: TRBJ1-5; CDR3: CASSGRGERGTSNQPQHF; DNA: TGTGCCAGCAGTGGGCGGGGGGAGAGGGGTACTAGCAATCAGCCCCAGCATTTT
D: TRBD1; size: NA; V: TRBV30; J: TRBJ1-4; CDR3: CAWSEKPGQGGEKLFF; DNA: TGTGCCTGGAGTGAAAAGCCCGGACAGGGGGGGGAAAAACTGTTTTTT
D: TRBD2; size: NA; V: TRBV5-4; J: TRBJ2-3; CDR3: CASNQAGSYTDTQYF; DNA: TGTGCCAGCAACCAAGCGGGGTCTTACACAGATACGCAGTATTTT
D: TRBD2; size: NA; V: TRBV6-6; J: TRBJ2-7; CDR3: CASSQRGINKQYF; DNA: TGTGCCAGCAGTCAGCGGGGCATAAACAAGCAGTACTTC
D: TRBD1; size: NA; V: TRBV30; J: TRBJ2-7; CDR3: CAWSPRGGTGGGKQYF; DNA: TGTGCCTGGAGTCCGCGGGGTGGGACAGGGGGCGGTAAGCAGTACTTC
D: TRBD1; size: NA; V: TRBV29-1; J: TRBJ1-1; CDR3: CSVEPDRGSEAFF; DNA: TGCAGCGTTGAGCCCGACAGGGGGTCTGAAGCTTTCTTT
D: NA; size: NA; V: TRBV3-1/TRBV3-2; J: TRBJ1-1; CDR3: CASSQGGRSSTEAFF; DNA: TGTGCCAGCAGCCAAGGCGGGCGTTCGAGTACTGAAGCTTTCTTT
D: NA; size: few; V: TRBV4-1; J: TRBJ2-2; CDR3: CASSLAVGELFF; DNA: TGCGCCAGCAGCCTTGCAGTCGGGGAGCTGTTTTTT
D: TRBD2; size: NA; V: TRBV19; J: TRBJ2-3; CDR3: CASSSLSGDSTDTQYF; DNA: TGTGCCAGTAGTAGTCTTAGCGGGGATAGCACAGATACGCAGTATTTT
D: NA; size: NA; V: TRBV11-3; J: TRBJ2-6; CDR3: CASSRGSAGSGANVLTF; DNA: TGTGCCAGCTCCCGAGGTTCTGCGGGGTCTGGGGCCAACGTCCTGACTTTC
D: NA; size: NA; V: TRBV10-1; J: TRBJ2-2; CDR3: CASSERLGGTGELFF; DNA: TGCGCCAGCAGTGAAAGGCTAGGTGGGACCGGGGAGCTGTTTTTT
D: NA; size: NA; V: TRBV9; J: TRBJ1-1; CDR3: CASSVEGGANTEAFF; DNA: TGTGCCAGCAGCGTAGAAGGTGGAGCGAACACTGAAGCTTTCTTT
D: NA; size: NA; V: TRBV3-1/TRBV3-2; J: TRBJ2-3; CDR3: CASSLQGGTDTQYF; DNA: TGTGCCAGCAGCCTTCAGGGGGGCACGGATACGCAGTATTTT
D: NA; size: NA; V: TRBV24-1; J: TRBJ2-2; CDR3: CATSGQGGTGELFF; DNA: TGTGCCACCAGTGGCCAGGGTGGGACCGGGGAGCTGTTTTTT
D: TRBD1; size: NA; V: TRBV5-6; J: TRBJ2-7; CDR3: CASSWDSSYEQYF; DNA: TGTGCCAGCAGCTGGGACAGCTCCTACGAGCAGTACTTC
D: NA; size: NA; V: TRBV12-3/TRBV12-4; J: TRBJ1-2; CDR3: CASSFRGGNGYTF; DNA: TGTGCCAGCAGTTTCCGGGGCGGGAATGGCTACACCTTC
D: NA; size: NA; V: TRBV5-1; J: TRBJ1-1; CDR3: CASSYTGNTEAFF; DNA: TGCGCCAGCAGTTATACAGGGAACACTGAAGCTTTCTTT
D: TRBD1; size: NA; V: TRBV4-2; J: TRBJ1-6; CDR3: CASSPGGQGEYPLHF; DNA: TGTGCCAGCAGCCCAGGGGGACAGGGCGAGTACCCCCTCCACTTT
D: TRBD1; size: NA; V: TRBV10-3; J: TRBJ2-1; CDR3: CASGDRGRNEQFF; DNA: TGTGCCAGTGGGGACAGGGGGAGGAATGAGCAGTTCTTC
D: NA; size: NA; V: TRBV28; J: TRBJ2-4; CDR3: CASLGQGVENIQYF; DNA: TGTGCCAGCTTGGGGCAGGGCGTTGAAAACATTCAGTACTTC
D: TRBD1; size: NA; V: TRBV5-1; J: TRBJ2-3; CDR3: CASSPPGTGTDTQYF; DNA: TGCGCCAGCAGCCCTCCCGGGACAGGGACAGATACGCAGTATTTT
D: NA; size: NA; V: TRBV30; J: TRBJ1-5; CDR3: CAWSPMQGTGRPQHF; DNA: TGTGCCTGGAGTCCCATGCAGGGAACTGGGCGGCCCCAGCATTTT
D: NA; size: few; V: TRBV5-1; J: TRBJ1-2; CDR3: CASSLVTAAGYGYTF; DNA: TGCGCCAGCAGCTTGGTTACAGCCGCGGGCTATGGCTACACCTTC
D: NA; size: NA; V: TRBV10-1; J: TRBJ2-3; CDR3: CASSRDSGLTQYF; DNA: TGCGCCAGCAGTCGGGACTCTGGACTTACGCAGTATTTT
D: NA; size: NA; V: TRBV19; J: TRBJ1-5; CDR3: CASSQLRGDNQPQHF; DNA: TGTGCCAGTTCTCAACTTAGGGGCGACAATCAGCCCCAGCATTTT
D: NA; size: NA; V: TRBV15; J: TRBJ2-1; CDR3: CATSRALIDSYNEQFF; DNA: TGTGCCACCAGCAGAGCCCTAATAGACAGCTACAATGAGCAGTTCTTC
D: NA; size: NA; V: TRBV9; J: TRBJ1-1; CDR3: CASSVVPTPSDTEAFF; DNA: TGTGCCAGCAGCGTAGTCCCTACGCCTTCGGACACTGAAGCTTTCTTT